Shown below are 2 T cell receptor beta chains from a single sample sequenced in a study of shared clonotypes between healthy human individuals. Naive CD8 cells comprised CD45RO-negative, CCR7-positively selected cells, excluding terminally differentiated effector memory CD45RA+ cells. TCRdb's table, derived via immunoSEQ multiplex PCR, lists solely in-frame clones and lacks some. The profile shows roughly 2,000,000 clones, over 85% of them singletons. Material for sequencing was naive CD8+ T cells from PBMCs. Receptors originate from a man between 18 and 29 years old in good health. Some clones in this sample may be carry-over from other donors' samples.

This clone was counted only a few times. This chain connects TRBV6-5 to TRBJ1-1; a weak D match, TRBD1 (5 bases). Per the germline V gene, CDR1 is MNHEY and CDR2 is SVGAGI. The V end lost 2 bases, the J end lost 0 bases, and 7 bases lay between the germline ends. The CDR3 runs 14 residues. The CDR3 DNA reads as TGTGCCAGCAGTTACCGACAGATGAACACTGAAGCTTTCTTT. Its protein product is CASSYRQMNTEAFF.

The genes are TRBV27 and TRBJ1-1; a weak D match, TRBD1 (5 bases). V dropped 2 bases and J dropped 1 base, with 8 bases sitting between them. Germline assignment: CDR1 MNHEY and CDR2 SMNVEV (reference sequence). The CDR3 totals 14 residues. In DNA, the CDR3 is TGTGCCAGCAGTTTAGTTACAGGGAACACTGAAGCTTTCTTT. Translated: CASSLVTGNTEAFF.